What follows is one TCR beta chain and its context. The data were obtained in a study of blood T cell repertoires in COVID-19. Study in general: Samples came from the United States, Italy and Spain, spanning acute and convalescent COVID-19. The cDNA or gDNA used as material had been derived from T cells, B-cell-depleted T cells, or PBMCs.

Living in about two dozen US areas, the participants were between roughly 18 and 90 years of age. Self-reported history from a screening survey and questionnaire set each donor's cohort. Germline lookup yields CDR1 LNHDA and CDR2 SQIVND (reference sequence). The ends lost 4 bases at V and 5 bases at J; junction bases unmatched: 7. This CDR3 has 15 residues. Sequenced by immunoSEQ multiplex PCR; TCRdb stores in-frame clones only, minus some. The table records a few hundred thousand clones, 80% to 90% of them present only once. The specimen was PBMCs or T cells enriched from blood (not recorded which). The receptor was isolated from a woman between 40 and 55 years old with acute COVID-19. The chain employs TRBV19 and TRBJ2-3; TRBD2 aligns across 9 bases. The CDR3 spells CASSSRGGAKDTQYF. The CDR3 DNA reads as TGTGCCAGTAGTAGTCGCGGGGGGGCTAAAGATACGCAGTATTTT.